The clone carrying this T cell receptor (beta chain) came up a few times. In the source study's methods: The assay estimated nucleated cells by amplifying reference gene primers. Some clones are missing from TCRdb's copy, which holds only in-frame ones; the method was immunoSEQ multiplex PCR. The DNA was the basis for D and trimming; V, J and clone size are from that table. The sample contains under 150,000 clones, about 84% of which appear only once. This CDR3 has 14 amino acids. The V and J ends lost 8 bases and 4 bases, in that order; junction bases with no gene match: 10. Germline V gene data show CDR1 as SGHNT and CDR2 as YENEEA. The record originates from a study of blood T cell repertoires in COVID-19. Study summary: Samples taken during acute and convalescent COVID-19 were collected in the United States, Italy and Spain. The cDNA or gDNA used as material had been derived from T cells, B-cell-depleted T cells, or PBMCs.

Sequencing was performed on peripheral blood. The gene calls are TRBV11-3 and TRBJ1-1; 7 positions agree with TRBD1. The receptor comes from a man aged 45 to 65 with acute or convalescent COVID-19. In nucleotides, the CDR3 is TGTGCCAGCCTAGCAGCACAGGGGACCACTGAAGCTTTCTTT. Protein product: CASLAAQGTTEAFF.